This TCR beta chain came from a study of CXCR3-negative and CXCR3-positive naive CD8 T cells. Findings and caveats of the study: For the naive subsets, surface CD5 was similar, and TCR strength was inferred from TRB CDR3 properties. A higher hydrophobicity marked the TRB CDR3s of CXCR3-positive naive cells versus CXCR3-negative naive cells.

Germline V gene data show CDR1 as MNHEY and CDR2 as SMNVEV (reference sequence). The CDR3 is made up of 14 amino acids. Via 5' RACE with UMI labels, TRB cDNA libraries were prepared. Following a re-call of the 5' RACE reads, TCRdb has one entry per CDR3 protein and lacks DNA. The sample totals 150,000 to 160,000 distinct CDR3 sequences. For this clonotype: Its target is unknown.

Every subset of CD8+ T cells was sorted in triplicate at hundreds of thousands of cells each. CD45RO-CCR7+CD27+CD95- expression identified naive CD8+ T cells. Sequences were obtained from naive CXCR3+ CD8+ T cells from blood. Stated subset: CD45RO-CCR7+CD27+CD95- naive CD8+ T cells expressing CXCR3 (TNR3+). The genes are TRBV27 and TRBJ2-3. The TCR originated in a human donor in good health. Some clones in this sample may be carry-over from other donors' samples. CDR3 sequence: CASSLSLWADTQYF.